Shown below are 11 T cell receptor beta chains from a single sample sequenced in a study of blood T cell repertoires in COVID-19. The protocol was immunoSEQ multiplex PCR, while the TCRdb copy is restricted to in-frame clones and leaves out a portion. The data hold around 340,000 clones, with 80% to 90% observed a single time. The source material was peripheral blood. The source is a man aged 25-40 years with active or convalescent COVID-19.

The V gene is TRBV28, the J gene TRBJ1-1, with 10 positions matching TRBD1. The CDR3 length is 14 residues. The J segment lost 5 bases and the V segment lost 6 bases, leaving 6 bases of the junction unmatched. Germline assignment: CDR1 MDHEN and CDR2 SYDVKM. This CDR3 reads CASSSTGGRTEAFF. The CDR3 DNA reads TGTGCCAGCAGCTCGACAGGGGGCCGAACTGAAGCTTTCTTT.

The chain combines TRBV19 with TRBJ1-5, with D possibly matching TRBD1 (5 bases). Trimming removed 1 base at V and 2 bases at J, with 15 bases between. The CDR3 runs to 17 residues. Germline V lookup: CDR1 LNHDA, CDR2 SQIVND (reference sequence). CDR3 nucleotides: TGTGCCAGTAGTATAGGCCACCTCGGGGGTGGCAATCAGCCCCAGCATTTT. Amino acid sequence: CASSIGHLGGGNQPQHF.

This clone was seen ten or more times. J is TRBJ2-7 and V is TRBV19; 8 bases fit TRBD2. J lost 5 bases, V lost 3 bases, and 6 bases had no gene match. This CDR3 contains 14 residues. Germline V CDR1 and CDR2: LNHDA, SQIVND (reference sequence). The CDR3 sequence: CASSMGLVSHEQYF. The DNA for the CDR3 is TGTGCCAGTAGTATGGGACTAGTAAGCCACGAGCAGTACTTC. The variable domain in full, with the rest retrieved from reference TRBV19 and TRBJ2-7, is DGGITQSPKYLFRKEGQNVTLSCEQNLNHDAMYWYRQDPGQGLRLIYYSQIVNDFQKGDIAEGYSVSREKKESFPLTVTSAQKNPTAFYLCASSMGLVSHEQYFGPGTRLTVT.

This clone was seen just once. The chain links TRBV5-1 to TRBJ2-1, with a weak D call TRBD1 (5 bases). Germline CDR1 SGHRS, CDR2 YFSETQ. Trimming pared 2 bases from V and 9 bases from J, leaving 15 bases between. The CDR3 spans 14 residues. CDR3: CASSFGKPRGEQFF. CDR3 DNA: TGCGCCAGCAGCTTCGGCAAGCCTAGGGGTGAGCAGTTCTTC.

This clone was seen a handful of times. The V gene is TRBV9, the J gene TRBJ1-6; 11 bases agree with TRBD1. This CDR3 is 16 amino acids long. From germline, CDR1 is SGDLS and CDR2 YYNGEE. V was pared by 0 bases and J by 8 bases, with 4 bases of the junction left unmatched. CDR3 sequence reads: CASSVGLGQGDSPLHF. CDR3 nucleotides: TGTGCCAGCAGCGTAGGTCTGGGACAGGGGGATTCACCCCTCCACTTT.

This chain connects TRBV23-1 to TRBJ1-5; TRBD1 aligns across 10 bases. TRBV23-1 is treated as an ORF (open reading frame) with a function not yet certain. The CDR3 extends over 17 amino acids. Trimming removed 0 bases from V and 6 bases from J; junction bases left unmatched: 8. The CDR3 protein is CASSQSGTGVHGQPQHF. The CDR3 DNA follows: TGCGCCAGCAGTCAATCCGGGACAGGGGTGCATGGTCAGCCCCAGCATTTT.

V usage is TRBV7-9 and J usage is TRBJ2-3; 8 positions match TRBD2. CDR3 length: 16 residues. The germline gives CDR1 SEHNR, CDR2 FQNEAQ (reference sequence). Trimming took 5 bases from V and 0 from J; bases not matched to a gene: 7. The CDR3 sequence: CASSLRGGRSTDTQYF. The CDR3 coding sequence is TGTGCCAGCAGCCTACGTGGCGGGAGGAGCACAGATACGCAGTATTTT.

The gene calls are TRBV6-2 or TRBV6-3 and TRBJ2-1, with 14 bases matching TRBD2. Germline V lookup: CDR1 MNHEY, CDR2 SVGEGT. CDR3 length equals 16 residues. The V and J ends lost 6 bases and 7 bases, in that order; junction bases with no gene match: 8. The CDR3 DNA reads as TGTGCCAGCAGCTTCCTGGGACTAGCGGGGGTAAATGAGCAGTTCTTC. This encodes CASSFLGLAGVNEQFF.

This clone was recorded a few times. This sequence joins TRBV6-2 or TRBV6-3 and TRBJ2-6; TRBD1 might be the D (5 bases). Looked up from germline, CDR1 is MNHEY and CDR2 is SVGEGT. Trimming removed 5 bases from V and 0 bases from J, with 11 bases in between. The CDR3 length is 16 residues. CDR3 loop: CASSHDRPSGANVLTF. The CDR3 bases are TGTGCCAGCAGTCACGACAGACCCTCTGGGGCCAACGTCCTGACTTTC.

This rearrangement joins TRBV11-2 to TRBJ2-7; possibly TRBD1 for D (5 bases). V lost 5 bases to trimming and J lost 0 bases, with 14 bases between them. There are 15 residues in the CDR3. Germline loops: CDR1 SGHAT, CDR2 FQNNGV. The CDR3 nucleotides are TGTGCCAGCAGCAGTATAGCCGACAGCTCCTACGAGCAGTACTTC. This codes for CASSSIADSSYEQYF.

This clone has only a few counts. The chain employs TRBV30 and TRBJ2-2; 8 positions match TRBD2. From germline, CDR1 is GTSNPN and CDR2 SVGIG (reference sequence). There are 15 residues in the CDR3. J gave up 6 bases and V 3 bases, and 9 bases lay outside the gene matches. CDR3 coding DNA: TGTGCCTGGAGGGGTCCGAGACTAGCGTCCGGGGAGCTGTTTTTT. It codes for CAWRGPRLASGELFF.